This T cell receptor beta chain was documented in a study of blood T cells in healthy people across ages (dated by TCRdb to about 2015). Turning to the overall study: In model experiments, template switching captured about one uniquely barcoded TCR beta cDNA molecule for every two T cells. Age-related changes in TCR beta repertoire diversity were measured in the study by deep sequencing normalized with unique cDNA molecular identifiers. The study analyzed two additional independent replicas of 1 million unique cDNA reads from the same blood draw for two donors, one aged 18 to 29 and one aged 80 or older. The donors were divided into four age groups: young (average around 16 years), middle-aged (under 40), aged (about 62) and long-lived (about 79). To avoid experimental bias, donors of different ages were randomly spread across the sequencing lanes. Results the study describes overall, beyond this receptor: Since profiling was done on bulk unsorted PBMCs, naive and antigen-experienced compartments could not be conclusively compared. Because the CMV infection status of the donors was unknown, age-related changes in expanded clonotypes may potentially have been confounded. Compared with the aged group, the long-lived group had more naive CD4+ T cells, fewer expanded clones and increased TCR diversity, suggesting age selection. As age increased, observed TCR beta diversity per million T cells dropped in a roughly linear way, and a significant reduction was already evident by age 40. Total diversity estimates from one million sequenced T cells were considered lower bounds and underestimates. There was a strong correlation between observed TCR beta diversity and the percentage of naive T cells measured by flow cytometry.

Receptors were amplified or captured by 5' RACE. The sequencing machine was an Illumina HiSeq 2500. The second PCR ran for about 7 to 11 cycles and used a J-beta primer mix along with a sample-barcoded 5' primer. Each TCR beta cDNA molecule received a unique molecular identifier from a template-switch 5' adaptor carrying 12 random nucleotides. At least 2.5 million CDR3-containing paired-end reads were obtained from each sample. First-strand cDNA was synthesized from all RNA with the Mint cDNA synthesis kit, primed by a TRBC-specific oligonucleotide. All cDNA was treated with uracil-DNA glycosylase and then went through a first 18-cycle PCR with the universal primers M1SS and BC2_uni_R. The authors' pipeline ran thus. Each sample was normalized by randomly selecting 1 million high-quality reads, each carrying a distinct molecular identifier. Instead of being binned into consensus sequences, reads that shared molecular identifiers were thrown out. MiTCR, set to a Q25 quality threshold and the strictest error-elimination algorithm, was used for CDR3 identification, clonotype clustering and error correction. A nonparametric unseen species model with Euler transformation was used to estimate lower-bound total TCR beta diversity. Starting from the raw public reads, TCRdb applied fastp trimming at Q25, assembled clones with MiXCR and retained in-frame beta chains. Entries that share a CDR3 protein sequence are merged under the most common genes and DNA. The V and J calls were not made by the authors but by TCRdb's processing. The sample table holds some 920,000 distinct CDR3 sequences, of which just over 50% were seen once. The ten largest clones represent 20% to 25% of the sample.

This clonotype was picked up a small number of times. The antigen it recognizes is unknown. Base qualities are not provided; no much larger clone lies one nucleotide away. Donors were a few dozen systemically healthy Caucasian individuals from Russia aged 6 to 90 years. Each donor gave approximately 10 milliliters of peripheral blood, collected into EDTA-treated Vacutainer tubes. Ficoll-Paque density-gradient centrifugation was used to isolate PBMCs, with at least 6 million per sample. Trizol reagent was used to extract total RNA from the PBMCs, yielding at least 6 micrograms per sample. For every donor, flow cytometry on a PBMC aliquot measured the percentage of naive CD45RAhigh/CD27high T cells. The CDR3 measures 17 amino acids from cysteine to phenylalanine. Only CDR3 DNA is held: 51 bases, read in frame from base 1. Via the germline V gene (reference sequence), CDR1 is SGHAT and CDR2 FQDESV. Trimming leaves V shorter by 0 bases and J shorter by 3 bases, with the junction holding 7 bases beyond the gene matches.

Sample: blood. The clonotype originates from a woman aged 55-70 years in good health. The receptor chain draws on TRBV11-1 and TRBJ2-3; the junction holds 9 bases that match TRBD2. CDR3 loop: CASSLAPAGGITDTQYF. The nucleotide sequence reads TGTGCCAGCAGCTTAGCGCCAGCGGGAGGAATAACAGATACGCAGTATTTT. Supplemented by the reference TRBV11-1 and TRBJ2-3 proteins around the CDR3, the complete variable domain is EAEVAQSPRYKITEKSQAVAFWCDPISGHATLYWYRQILGQGPELLVQFQDESVVDDSQLPKDRFSAERLKGVDSTLKIQPAELGDSAMYLCASSLAPAGGITDTQYFGPGTRLTVL.